This T cell receptor (beta chain) was documented in a study of T-cell reconstitution after alpha-beta-depleted transplantation in children. Unique molecular identifiers tagged the TCRbeta library. TCRdb re-called the PCR reads with MiXCR, one entry per CDR3 protein. The data show about a million distinct CDR3 sequences, with about 29% seen just once and about 28% held by the top ten. Source: PBMCs, mostly from graft donor cells, taken 360 days after TCRalphabeta/CD19-depleted stem cell transplant. This TCR was recovered from a boy under two years old who had a stem cell transplant for SCID, so the T cells may come from the graft donor.

In DNA form, the CDR3 reads TGTGCCAGCAGCCGGGTAGGGGAGTACGAGCAGTACTTC. It translates to CASSRVGEYEQYF. This chain joins TRBV7-1 and TRBJ2-7, with D perhaps being TRBD1 or TRBD2 (5 bases each). TRBV7-1 is flagged as an ORF with uncertain function. V was shortened by 5 bases and J by 4 bases, with 12 bases between the two germline ends. This CDR3 is built from 13 residues.